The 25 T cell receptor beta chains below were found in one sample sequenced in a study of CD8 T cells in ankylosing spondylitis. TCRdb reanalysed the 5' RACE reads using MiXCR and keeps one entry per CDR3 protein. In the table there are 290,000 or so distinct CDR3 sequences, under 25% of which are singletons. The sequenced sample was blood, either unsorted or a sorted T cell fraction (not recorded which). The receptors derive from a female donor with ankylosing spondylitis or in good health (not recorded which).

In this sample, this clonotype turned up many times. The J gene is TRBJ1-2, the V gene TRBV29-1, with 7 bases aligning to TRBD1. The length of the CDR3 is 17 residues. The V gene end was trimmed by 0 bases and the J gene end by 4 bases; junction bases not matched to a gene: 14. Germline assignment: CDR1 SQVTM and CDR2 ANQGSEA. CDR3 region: CSVEETVLTGEVYGYTF. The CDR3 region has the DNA TGCAGCGTTGAAGAAACCGTTCTCACAGGGGAGGTCTATGGCTACACCTTC.

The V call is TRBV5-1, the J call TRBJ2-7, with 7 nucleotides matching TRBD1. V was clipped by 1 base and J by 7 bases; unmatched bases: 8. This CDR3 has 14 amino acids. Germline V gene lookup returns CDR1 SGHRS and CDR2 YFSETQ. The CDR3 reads CASSLTRGRGEQYF. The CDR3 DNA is TGCGCCAGCAGCTTGACTCGAGGCAGGGGGGAGCAGTACTTC. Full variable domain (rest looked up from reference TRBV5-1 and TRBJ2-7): KAGVTQTPRYLIKTRGQQVTLSCSPISGHRSVSWYQQTPGQGLQFLFEYFSETQRNKGNFPGRFSGRQFSNSRSEMNVSTLELGDSALYLCASSLTRGRGEQYFGPGTRLTVT.

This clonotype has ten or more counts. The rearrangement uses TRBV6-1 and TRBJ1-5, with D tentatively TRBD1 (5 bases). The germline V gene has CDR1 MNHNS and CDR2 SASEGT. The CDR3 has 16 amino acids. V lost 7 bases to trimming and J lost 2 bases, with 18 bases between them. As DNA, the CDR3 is TGTGCCAGCACCCCGAGTAGGGGAGCGGGCAATCAGCCCCAGCATTTT. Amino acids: CASTPSRGAGNQPQHF.

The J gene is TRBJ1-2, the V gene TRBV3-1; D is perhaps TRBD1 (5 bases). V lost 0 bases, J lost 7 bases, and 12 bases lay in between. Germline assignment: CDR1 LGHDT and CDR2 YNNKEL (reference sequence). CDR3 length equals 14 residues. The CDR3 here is CASSQDSRVGGYTF. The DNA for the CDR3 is TGTGCCAGCAGCCAAGATTCCAGGGTGGGTGGCTACACCTTC.

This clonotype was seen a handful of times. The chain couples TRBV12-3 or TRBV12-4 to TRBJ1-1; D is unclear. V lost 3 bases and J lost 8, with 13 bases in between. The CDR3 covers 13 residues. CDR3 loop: CASSFKRGREAFF. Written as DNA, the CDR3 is TGTGCCAGCAGTTTTAAGCGCGGGAGAGAAGCTTTCTTT.

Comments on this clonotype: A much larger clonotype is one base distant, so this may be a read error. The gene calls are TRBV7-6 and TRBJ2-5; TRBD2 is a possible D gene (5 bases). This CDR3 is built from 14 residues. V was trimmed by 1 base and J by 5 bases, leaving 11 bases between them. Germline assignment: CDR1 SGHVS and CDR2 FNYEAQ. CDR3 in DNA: TGTGCCAGCAGCTTAGGAGGGCTCGGGGAGACCCAGTACTTC. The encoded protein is CASSLGGLGETQYF.

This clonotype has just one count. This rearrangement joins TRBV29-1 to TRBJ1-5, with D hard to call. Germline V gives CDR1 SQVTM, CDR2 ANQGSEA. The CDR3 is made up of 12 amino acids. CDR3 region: CSECCTSQPQHF. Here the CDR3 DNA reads TGCAGTGAGTGTTGTACGAGTCAGCCCCAGCATTTT.

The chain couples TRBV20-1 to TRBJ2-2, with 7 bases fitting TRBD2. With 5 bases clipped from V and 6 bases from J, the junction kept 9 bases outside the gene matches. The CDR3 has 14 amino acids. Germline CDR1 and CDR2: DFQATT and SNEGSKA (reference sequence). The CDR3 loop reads CSARPSGTSGELFF. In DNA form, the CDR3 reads TGCAGTGCTCGCCCTAGCGGTACTTCCGGGGAGCTGTTTTTT.

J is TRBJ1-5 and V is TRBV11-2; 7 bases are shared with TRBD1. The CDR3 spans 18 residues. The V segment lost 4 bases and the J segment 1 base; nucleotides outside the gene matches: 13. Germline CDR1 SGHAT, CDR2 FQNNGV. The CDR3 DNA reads TGTGCCAGCAGCTCGTACCCACAGGGGCTGGGGAGCAATCAGCCCCAGCATTTT. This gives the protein CASSSYPQGLGSNQPQHF.

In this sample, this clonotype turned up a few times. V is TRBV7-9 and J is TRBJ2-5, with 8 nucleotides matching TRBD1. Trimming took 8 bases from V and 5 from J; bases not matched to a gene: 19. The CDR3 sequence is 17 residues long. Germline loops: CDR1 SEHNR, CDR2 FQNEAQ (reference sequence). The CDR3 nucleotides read TGTGCCAGCCCAGCTGAGTGGACAGGGTCAGATTTGGAGACCCAGTACTTC. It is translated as CASPAEWTGSDLETQYF. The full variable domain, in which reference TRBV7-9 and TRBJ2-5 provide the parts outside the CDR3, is DTGVSQNPRHKITKRGQNVTFRCDPISEHNRLYWYRQTLGQGPEFLTYFQNEAQLEKSRLLSDRFSAERPKGSFSTLEIQRTEQGDSAMYLCASPAEWTGSDLETQYFGPGTRLLVL.

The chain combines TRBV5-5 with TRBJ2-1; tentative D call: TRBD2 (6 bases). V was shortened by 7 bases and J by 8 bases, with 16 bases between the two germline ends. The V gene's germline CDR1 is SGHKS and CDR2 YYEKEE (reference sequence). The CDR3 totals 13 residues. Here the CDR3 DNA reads TGTGCCAGCGGCCCGGGACTGCCCTATGAGCAGTTCTTC. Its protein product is CASGPGLPYEQFF.

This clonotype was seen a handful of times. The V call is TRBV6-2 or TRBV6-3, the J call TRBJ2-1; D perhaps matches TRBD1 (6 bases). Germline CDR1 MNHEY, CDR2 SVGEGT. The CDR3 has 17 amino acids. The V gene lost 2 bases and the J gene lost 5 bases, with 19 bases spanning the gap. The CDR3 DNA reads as TGTGCCAGCAGTTACCCTCAGACAGGTTTTCGAGACAATGAGCAGTTCTTC. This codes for CASSYPQTGFRDNEQFF.

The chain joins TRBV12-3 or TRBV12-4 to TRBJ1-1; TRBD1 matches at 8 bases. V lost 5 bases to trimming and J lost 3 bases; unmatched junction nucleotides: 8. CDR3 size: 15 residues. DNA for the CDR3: TGTGCCAGCAGTCCCCGCCGACAGGGGTACACTGAAGCTTTCTTT. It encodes CASSPRRQGYTEAFF.

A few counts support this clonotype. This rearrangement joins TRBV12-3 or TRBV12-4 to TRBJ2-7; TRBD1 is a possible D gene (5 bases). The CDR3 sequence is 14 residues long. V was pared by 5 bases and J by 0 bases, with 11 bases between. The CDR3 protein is CASSRQLRSYEQYF. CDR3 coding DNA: TGTGCCAGCAGTCGACAGCTCCGCTCCTACGAGCAGTACTTC.

The chain's CDR3 is CAWTGTPYNEQFF. CDR3 nucleotides: TGTGCCTGGACGGGGACACCTTACAATGAGCAGTTCTTC. V and J are TRBV30 and TRBJ2-1, with D possibly TRBD1 on 6 matching bases. The length of the CDR3 is 13 residues. CDR1 and CDR2 (germline): GTSNPN, SVGIG (reference sequence). Trimming pared 4 bases from V and 4 bases from J, leaving 11 bases between.

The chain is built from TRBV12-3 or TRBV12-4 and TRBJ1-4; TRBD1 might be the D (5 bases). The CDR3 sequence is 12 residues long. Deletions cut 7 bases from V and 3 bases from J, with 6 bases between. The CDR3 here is CASTGPNEKLFF. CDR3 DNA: TGTGCCAGCACAGGGCCTAATGAAAAACTGTTTTTT.

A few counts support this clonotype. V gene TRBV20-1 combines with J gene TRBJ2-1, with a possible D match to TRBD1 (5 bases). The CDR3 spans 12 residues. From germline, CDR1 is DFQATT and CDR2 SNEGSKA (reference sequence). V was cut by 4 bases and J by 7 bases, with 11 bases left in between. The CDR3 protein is CSAKSGWNEQFF. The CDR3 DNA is TGCAGTGCTAAGTCAGGGTGGAATGAGCAGTTCTTC.

The CDR3, as DNA: TGTGCCAGCAGCTCAGGGGTCGGTAGCGGGAGGTCGGAGACCCAGTACTTC. Its translation: CASSSGVGSGRSETQYF. V is TRBV7-2 and J is TRBJ2-5, with 10 bases lining up with TRBD2. Germline V lookup: CDR1 SGHTA, CDR2 FQGNSA. The CDR3 consists of 17 residues. The J segment lost 5 bases and the V segment lost 4 bases, leaving 13 bases of the junction unmatched.

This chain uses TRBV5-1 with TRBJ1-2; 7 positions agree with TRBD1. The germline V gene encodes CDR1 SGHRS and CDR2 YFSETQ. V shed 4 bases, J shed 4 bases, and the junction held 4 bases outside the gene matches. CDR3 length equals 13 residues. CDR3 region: CASSARQGYGYTF. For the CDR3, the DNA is TGCGCCAGCAGCGCCCGACAGGGCTATGGCTACACCTTC.

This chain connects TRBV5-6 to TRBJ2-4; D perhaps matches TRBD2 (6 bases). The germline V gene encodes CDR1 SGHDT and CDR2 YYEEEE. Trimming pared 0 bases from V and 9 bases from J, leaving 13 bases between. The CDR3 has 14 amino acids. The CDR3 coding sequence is TGTGCCAGCAGCTTGGCGGGAGATCAGAGCATTCAGTACTTC. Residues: CASSLAGDQSIQYF.

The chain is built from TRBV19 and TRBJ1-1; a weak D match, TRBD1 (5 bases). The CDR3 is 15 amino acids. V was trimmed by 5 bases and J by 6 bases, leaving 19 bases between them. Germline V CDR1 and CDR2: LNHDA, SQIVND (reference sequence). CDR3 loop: CASSPGEGSSPEAFF. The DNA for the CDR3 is TGTGCCAGTAGTCCCGGCGAGGGGTCTAGCCCTGAAGCTTTCTTT.

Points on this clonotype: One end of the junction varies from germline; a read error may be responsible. The CDR3 coding sequence is TGCAGTGCCCTTGCAAGCGGGAGTACAGATACGCAGAATTTT. It translates to CSALASGSTDTQNF. The V and J genes are TRBV20-1 and TRBJ2-3; 8 bases match TRBD2. The CDR3 runs 14 residues. CDR1 and CDR2 from the germline V gene are DFQATT and SNEGSKA (reference sequence).

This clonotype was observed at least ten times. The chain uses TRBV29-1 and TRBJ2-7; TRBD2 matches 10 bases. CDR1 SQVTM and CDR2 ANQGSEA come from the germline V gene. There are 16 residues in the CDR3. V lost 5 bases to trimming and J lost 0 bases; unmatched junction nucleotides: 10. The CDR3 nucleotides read TGCAGCGTTCTTGGACTAGCGGTAGGCTACTCCTACGAGCAGTACTTC. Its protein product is CSVLGLAVGYSYEQYF.

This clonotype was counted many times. The CDR3: CASSSQNQPQHF. The CDR3 coding sequence is TGTGCCAGCAGTTCCCAAAATCAGCCCCAGCATTTT. The chain links TRBV12-3 or TRBV12-4 to TRBJ1-5; no reliable D call. The CDR3 is made up of 12 amino acids. Trimming cost V 4 bases and J 4 bases, with 5 bases left between them.

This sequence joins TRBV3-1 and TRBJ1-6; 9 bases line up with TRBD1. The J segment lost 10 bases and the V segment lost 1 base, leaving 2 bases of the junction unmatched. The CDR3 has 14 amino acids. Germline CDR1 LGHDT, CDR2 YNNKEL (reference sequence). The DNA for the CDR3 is TGTGCCAGCAGCCAAGGGACAGGGGAATCACCCCTCCACTTT. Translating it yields CASSQGTGESPLHF.